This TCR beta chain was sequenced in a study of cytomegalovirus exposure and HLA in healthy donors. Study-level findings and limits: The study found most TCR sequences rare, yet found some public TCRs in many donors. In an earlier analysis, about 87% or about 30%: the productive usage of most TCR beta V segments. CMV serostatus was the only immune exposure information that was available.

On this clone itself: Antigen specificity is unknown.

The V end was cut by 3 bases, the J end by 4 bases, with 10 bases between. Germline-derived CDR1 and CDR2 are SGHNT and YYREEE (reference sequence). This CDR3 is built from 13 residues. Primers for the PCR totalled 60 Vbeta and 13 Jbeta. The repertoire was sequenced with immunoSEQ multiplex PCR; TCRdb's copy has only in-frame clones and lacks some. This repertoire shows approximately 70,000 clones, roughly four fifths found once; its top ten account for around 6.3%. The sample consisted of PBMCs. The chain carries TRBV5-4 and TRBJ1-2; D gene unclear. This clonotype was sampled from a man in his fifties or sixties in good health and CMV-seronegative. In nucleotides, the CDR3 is TGTGCCAGCAGCTCCCAGTCAGGCTATGGCTACACCTTC. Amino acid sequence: CASSSQSGYGYTF.